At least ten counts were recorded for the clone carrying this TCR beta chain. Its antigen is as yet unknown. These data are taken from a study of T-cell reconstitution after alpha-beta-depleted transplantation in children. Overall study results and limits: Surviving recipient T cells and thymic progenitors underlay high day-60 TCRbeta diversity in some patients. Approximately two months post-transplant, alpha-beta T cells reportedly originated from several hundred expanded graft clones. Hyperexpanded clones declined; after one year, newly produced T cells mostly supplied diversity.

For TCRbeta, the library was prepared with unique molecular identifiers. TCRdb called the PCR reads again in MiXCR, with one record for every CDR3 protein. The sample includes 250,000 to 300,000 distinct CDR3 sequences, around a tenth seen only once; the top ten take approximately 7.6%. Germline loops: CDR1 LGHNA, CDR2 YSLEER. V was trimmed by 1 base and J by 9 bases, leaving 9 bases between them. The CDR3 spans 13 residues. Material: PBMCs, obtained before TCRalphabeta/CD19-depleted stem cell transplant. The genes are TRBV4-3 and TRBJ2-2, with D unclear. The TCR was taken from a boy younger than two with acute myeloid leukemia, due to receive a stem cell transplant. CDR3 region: CASSQVKTRELFF. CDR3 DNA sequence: TGCGCCAGCAGCCAAGTTAAAACGAGGGAGCTGTTTTTT.